These 5 T cell receptor beta chains share one sample of origin, sequenced in a study of blood T cell repertoires in COVID-19. Data came from immunoSEQ multiplex PCR; TCRdb stores just in-frame clones and leaves some out. The sample shows about 62,000 clones, more than 85% of them seen only once. What was sequenced was peripheral blood. The receptors derive from a man in his 70s with acute or convalescent COVID-19.

This clone was recorded only once. The J gene is TRBJ1-5, the V gene TRBV27; weak D call: TRBD1 (5 bases). V lost 2 bases, J lost 6 bases, and 11 bases lay in between. The germline gives CDR1 MNHEY, CDR2 SMNVEV (reference sequence). The length of the CDR3 is 14 residues. CDR3 in amino acids: CASSLSTGGQPQHF. Here the CDR3 DNA reads TGTGCCAGCAGTTTAAGTACAGGTGGTCAGCCCCAGCATTTT.

In its sample, this clone was seen once. The V gene is TRBV14, the J gene TRBJ2-5, with TRBD2 matching over 10 bases. The CDR3 totals 15 residues. Germline-derived CDR1 and CDR2 are SGHDN and FVKESK. V dropped 4 bases and J dropped 6; count of bases not matched to a gene: 8. The CDR3 protein is CASSPPGLATQTQYF. CDR3 coding DNA: TGTGCCAGCAGCCCGCCGGGACTAGCGACCCAGACCCAGTACTTC.

The gene calls are TRBV6-5 and TRBJ1-6; 7 bases align to TRBD1. CDR1 is MNHEY, CDR2 SVGAGI, per germline. The CDR3 contains 14 residues. V lost 4 bases to trimming and J lost 7 bases; unmatched junction nucleotides: 4. CDR3 region: CASSFDRENSPLHF. CDR3 nucleotides: TGTGCCAGCAGTTTTGACAGGGAGAATTCACCCCTCCACTTT.

This clone appeared a few times. V usage is TRBV19 and J usage is TRBJ1-2; no reliable D call. The CDR3 has 11 residues. Germline CDR1 LNHDA, CDR2 SQIVND (reference sequence). V gave up 5 bases and J gave up 4 bases, with 5 bases separating them. This CDR3 reads CASSRGYGYTF. CDR3 sequence (DNA): TGTGCCAGTAGTCGAGGCTATGGCTACACCTTC.

The chain joins TRBV28 to TRBJ2-7, with 7 nucleotides matching TRBD1. The CDR3 consists of 13 residues. V lost 6 bases, J lost 7 bases, and 9 bases stayed unmatched. From germline, CDR1 is MDHEN and CDR2 SYDVKM. CDR3 DNA: TGTGCCAGCAGCGGGACAGCTCCTAGGGAGCAGTACTTC. This sequence encodes CASSGTAPREQYF.